Shown below are 9 T cell receptor beta chains from a single sample sequenced in a study of neurological immune-mediated disorders. TCRdb fed the 5' RACE reads into MiXCR, producing one record per CDR3 protein. The sample holds 55,000 to 75,000 distinct CDR3 sequences, 2% to 2.5% seen once. Sequencing input: PBMCs. Source of these receptors: a man aged 45-60 years with multiple sclerosis.

The chain employs TRBV6-6 and TRBJ2-2; no firm D call. V was cut by 5 bases and J by 4 bases, with 8 bases left in between. Per the germline V gene, CDR1 is MNHNY and CDR2 is SVGAGI (reference sequence). The CDR3 runs 13 residues. For the CDR3, the DNA is TGTGCCAGCAGTCCATCCCGCACCGGGGAGCTGTTTTTT. Translating gives CASSPSRTGELFF.

This chain links TRBV25-1 with TRBJ2-7; TRBD2 aligns across 11 bases. The V and J ends lost 3 bases and 7 bases, in that order; junction bases with no gene match: 11. The CDR3 contains 16 residues. The germline CDR1 and CDR2 sequences are MGHDK and SYGVNS. The CDR3 spells CASSEHFSGGAREQYF. CDR3 in DNA: TGTGCCAGCAGTGAGCATTTTAGCGGGGGGGCCCGGGAGCAGTACTTC.

This clonotype was detected ten times or more. This sequence joins TRBV20-1 and TRBJ2-1; D is unresolved. V lost 8 bases and J 8 bases, leaving 16 bases between the germline ends. Per germline, CDR1 DFQATT and CDR2 SNEGSKA (reference sequence). This CDR3 is 12 amino acids long. CDR3: CSIRVGNDEQFF. In DNA, the CDR3 is TGCAGTATAAGGGTTGGTAACGATGAGCAGTTCTTC.

This clonotype was picked up many times. The chain uses TRBV5-1 and TRBJ1-2; 7 bases map to TRBD1. Germline CDR1 and CDR2: SGHRS and YFSETQ. CDR3 size: 16 residues. The V gene end was trimmed by 4 bases and the J gene end by 5 bases; junction bases not matched to a gene: 14. In DNA, the CDR3 is TGCGCCAGCAGCCTTGGTAGGGGGACAGCCTCATATGGCTACACCTTC. This sequence encodes CASSLGRGTASYGYTF. Using reference TRBV5-1 and TRBJ1-2 for the parts outside the CDR3, the full variable domain is KAGVTQTPRYLIKTRGQQVTLSCSPISGHRSVSWYQQTPGQGLQFLFEYFSETQRNKGNFPGRFSGRQFSNSRSEMNVSTLELGDSALYLCASSLGRGTASYGYTFGSGTRLTVV.

This clonotype appeared many times. The chain couples TRBV7-3 to TRBJ2-1; TRBD1 aligns across 7 bases. Germline V lookup: CDR1 SGHTA, CDR2 FQGTGA. The CDR3 extends over 12 amino acids. The junction had 8 bases not matched to a gene; V was cut back by 4 bases and J by 14 bases. CDR3 loop: CASSYPGQSKFF. CDR3 sequence (DNA): TGTGCCAGCAGCTATCCGGGACAGAGCAAGTTCTTC.

This clonotype was counted a few times. This chain connects TRBV18 to TRBJ2-7, with a tentative D call TRBD2 (6 bases). V lost 0 bases to trimming and J lost 7 bases, with 13 bases between them. This CDR3 is built from 14 residues. From germline, CDR1 is KGHSH and CDR2 LQKENI. The CDR3 DNA reads as TGTGCCAGCTCACCACCGTCCAGGGCGGGGGAGCAGTACTTC. Translating gives CASSPPSRAGEQYF.

This clonotype came up many times. J is TRBJ1-1 and V is TRBV6-5; 8 nucleotides line up with TRBD1. Looked up from germline, CDR1 is MNHEY and CDR2 is SVGAGI. The trim removed 7 bases at V and 11 bases at J, leaving 6 bases unmatched. The CDR3 totals 11 residues. The DNA of the CDR3 is TGTGCCAGCACCTCGACAGGGGAGGCTTTCTTT. This translates into CASTSTGEAFF.

There are many counts of this clonotype. The chain has TRBV20-1 and TRBJ2-2, with 8 bases lining up with TRBD1. Trimming removed 5 bases from V and 5 bases from J; junction bases left unmatched: 10. This CDR3 has 15 residues. Germline V gene sequence: CDR1 DFQATT, CDR2 SNEGSKA (reference sequence). CDR3 nucleotides: TGCAGTGCTGGCCCGGACAGGGTGGGAACCGGGGAGCTGTTTTTT. This gives the protein CSAGPDRVGTGELFF.

This clonotype was observed at least ten times. V and J are TRBV10-3 and TRBJ2-3; D is possibly TRBD2 (6 bases). Per the germline V gene, CDR1 is ENHRY and CDR2 is SYGVKD. Deletions cut 6 bases from V and 5 bases from J, with 9 bases between. The CDR3 totals 12 residues. CDR3 protein: CAIRGRGDTQYF. CDR3 in DNA: TGTGCCATCAGGGGGCGGGGAGATACGCAGTATTTT.